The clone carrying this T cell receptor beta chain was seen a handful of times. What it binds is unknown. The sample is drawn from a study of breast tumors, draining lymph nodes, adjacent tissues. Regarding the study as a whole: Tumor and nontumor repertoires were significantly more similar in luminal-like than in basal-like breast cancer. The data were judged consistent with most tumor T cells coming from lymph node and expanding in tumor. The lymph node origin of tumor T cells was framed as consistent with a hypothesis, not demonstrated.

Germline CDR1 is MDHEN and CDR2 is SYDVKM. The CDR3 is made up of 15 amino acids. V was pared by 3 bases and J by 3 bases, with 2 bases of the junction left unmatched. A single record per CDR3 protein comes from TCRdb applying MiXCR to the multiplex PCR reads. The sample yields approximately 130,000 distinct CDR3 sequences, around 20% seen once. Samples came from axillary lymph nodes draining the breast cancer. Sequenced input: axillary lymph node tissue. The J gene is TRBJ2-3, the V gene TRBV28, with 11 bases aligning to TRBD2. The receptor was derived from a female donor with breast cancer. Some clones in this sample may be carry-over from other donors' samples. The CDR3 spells CASSFTSGRTDTQYF. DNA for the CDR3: TGTGCCAGCAGTTTTACTAGCGGGAGAACAGATACGCAGTATTTT.